This is a list of T cell receptor beta chains from one sample in a study of blood T cell repertoires in COVID-19. Repertoires were generated with immunoSEQ multiplex PCR, while TCRdb's copy carries only in-frame clones and drops some. The sample lists 300,000 to 400,000 clones, 75% to 90% occurring once. Input material: PBMCs or T cells enriched from blood (not recorded which). The receptors here all came from a man aged 30 to 45 who had recovered from COVID-19. Both conserved end residues are part of each CDR3. The D gene is left open where the match is weak. Expanded clones get a size class; other rows say once, few or many, or leave the size out.

V: TRBV2
J: TRBJ2-3
D: TRBD1
size: -
CDR3: CASSVGQGRRTDTQYF
DNA: TGTGCCAGCAGTGTTGGACAGGGGCGCAGGACAGATACGCAGTATTTT

V: TRBV5-6
J: TRBJ2-7
D: TRBD1
size: -
CDR3: CASSFRGQSSYEQYF
DNA: TGTGCCAGCAGCTTCCGGGGACAGAGTTCCTACGAGCAGTACTTC

V: TRBV7-2
J: TRBJ1-6
D: -
size: once
CDR3: CASSSGRLGGISPLHF
DNA: TGTGCCAGCAGCTCGGGGCGGTTGGGCGGGATTTCACCCCTCCACTTT

V: TRBV30
J: TRBJ2-7
D: -
size: once
CDR3: CAWNAGSLEQYF
DNA: TGTGCCTGGAACGCGGGGTCGCTCGAGCAGTACTTC

V: TRBV19
J: TRBJ2-5
D: -
size: -
CDR3: CASSLQGSGGETQYF
DNA: TGTGCCAGTAGTTTACAAGGTAGTGGGGGGGAGACCCAGTACTTC

V: TRBV5-5
J: TRBJ1-1
D: -
size: once
CDR3: CASSLDRANTEAFF
DNA: TGTGCCAGCAGCTTGGACAGGGCGAACACTGAAGCTTTCTTT

V: TRBV6-5
J: TRBJ2-7
D: TRBD1
size: -
CDR3: CASSLPGQGFYEQYF
DNA: TGTGCCAGCAGCTTACCGGGACAGGGGTTCTACGAGCAGTACTTC

V: TRBV7-6
J: TRBJ1-3
D: -
size: -
CDR3: CASSLAGSSGNTIYF
DNA: TGTGCCAGCAGCTTAGCGGGGAGCTCTGGAAACACCATATATTTT

V: TRBV18
J: TRBJ1-2
D: -
size: -
CDR3: CASSPPNSEGYGYTF
DNA: TGTGCCAGCTCACCACCTAACAGCGAGGGATATGGCTACACCTTC

V: TRBV5-6
J: TRBJ2-7
D: -
size: -
CDR3: CASSLVQSYEQYF
DNA: TGTGCCAGCAGCTTGGTACAGTCCTACGAGCAGTACTTC

V: TRBV7-9
J: TRBJ1-6
D: TRBD1
size: -
CDR3: CASSPGDRSSPLHF
DNA: TGTGCCAGCAGCCCCGGGGACAGGAGTTCACCCCTCCACTTT

V: TRBV7-8
J: TRBJ1-2
D: -
size: -
CDR3: CASSLGTEGIGYTF
DNA: TGTGCCAGCAGCTTAGGGACAGAAGGTATTGGCTACACCTTC

V: TRBV5-1
J: TRBJ2-2
D: -
size: -
CDR3: CASSSQGRTGELFF
DNA: TGCGCCAGCAGCTCCCAGGGGCGGACCGGGGAGCTGTTTTTT

V: TRBV13
J: TRBJ2-7
D: -
size: -
CDR3: CASSSLFYEQYF
DNA: TGTGCCAGCAGCTCTCTATTCTACGAGCAGTACTTC

V: TRBV7-8
J: TRBJ1-5
D: -
size: -
CDR3: CASSSRGGRNQPQHF
DNA: TGTGCCAGCAGCTCCCGGGGAGGGCGCAATCAGCCCCAGCATTTT

V: TRBV19
J: TRBJ2-3
D: -
size: -
CDR3: CASRGYRESTDTQYF
DNA: TGTGCCAGTAGAGGATATCGGGAAAGCACAGATACGCAGTATTTT

V: TRBV11-2
J: TRBJ1-1
D: TRBD1
size: -
CDR3: CASSLSTGREAFF
DNA: TGTGCCAGCAGCCTATCGACAGGGAGGGAAGCTTTCTTT

V: TRBV28
J: TRBJ2-7
D: TRBD2
size: -
CDR3: CASSSRLAGYYEQYF
DNA: TGTGCCAGCAGTTCCCGACTAGCGGGTTACTACGAGCAGTACTTC

V: TRBV7-3
J: TRBJ1-2
D: -
size: -
CDR3: CASSLEPNYGYTF
DNA: TGTGCCAGCAGCTTGGAGCCTAACTATGGCTACACCTTC

V: TRBV9
J: TRBJ2-5
D: TRBD1
size: -
CDR3: CASSGSGGGGETQYF
DNA: TGTGCCAGCAGCGGATCAGGGGGCGGAGGAGAGACCCAGTACTTC

V: TRBV12-3/TRBV12-4
J: TRBJ2-7
D: -
size: -
CDR3: CASLPAGLGEQYF
DNA: TGTGCCAGCCTCCCGGCAGGGCTGGGGGAGCAGTACTTC

V: TRBV27
J: TRBJ2-7
D: -
size: -
CDR3: CASARSVQSYEQYF
DNA: TGTGCCAGCGCGAGGTCAGTACAATCCTACGAGCAGTACTTC

V: TRBV4-1
J: TRBJ2-1
D: TRBD1
size: -
CDR3: CASSQPPGQGVNEQFF
DNA: TGCGCCAGCAGCCAACCCCCGGGACAGGGGGTAAATGAGCAGTTCTTC

V: TRBV7-2
J: TRBJ2-1
D: TRBD2
size: -
CDR3: CASSLERGGYNEQFF
DNA: TGTGCCAGCAGCTTAGAACGGGGGGGCTACAATGAGCAGTTCTTC

V: TRBV7-9
J: TRBJ1-5
D: -
size: -
CDR3: CASGAGNQPQHF
DNA: TGTGCCAGCGGGGCAGGCAATCAGCCCCAGCATTTT

V: TRBV5-8
J: TRBJ1-3
D: TRBD1
size: -
CDR3: CASSWDRDSGNTIYF
DNA: TGTGCCAGCAGCTGGGACAGAGACTCTGGAAACACCATATATTTT

V: TRBV29-1
J: TRBJ1-1
D: -
size: -
CDR3: CSALQVNTEAFF
DNA: TGCAGCGCATTACAGGTTAACACTGAAGCTTTCTTT

V: TRBV24-1
J: TRBJ2-1
D: -
size: -
CDR3: CATHGGSYNEQFF
DNA: TGTGCCACCCACGGCGGATCCTACAATGAGCAGTTCTTC

V: TRBV28
J: TRBJ1-5
D: TRBD1
size: -
CDR3: CASSLEGASYQPQHF
DNA: TGTGCCAGCAGTTTAGAGGGGGCGTCTTACCAGCCCCAGCATTTT

V: TRBV2
J: TRBJ1-4
D: -
size: -
CDR3: CASSSGTFLEKLFF
DNA: TGTGCCAGCAGCTCCGGGACATTTTTAGAAAAACTGTTTTTT

V: TRBV7-9
J: TRBJ2-7
D: -
size: once
CDR3: CASTAVGYEQYF
DNA: TGTGCCAGCACCGCTGTCGGCTACGAGCAGTACTTC

V: TRBV23-1
J: TRBJ2-7
D: TRBD1
size: -
CDR3: CASYSSKFTGGTLYEQYF
DNA: TGCGCCAGCTATTCAAGTAAATTCACAGGGGGGACCCTCTACGAGCAGTACTTC

V: TRBV28
J: TRBJ1-2
D: -
size: -
CDR3: CASSLAGINYGYTF
DNA: TGTGCCAGCAGTTTAGCAGGGATTAACTATGGCTACACCTTC

V: TRBV10-3
J: TRBJ2-7
D: -
size: -
CDR3: CAISESGQPVEQYF
DNA: TGTGCCATCAGTGAGTCGGGGCAGCCCGTCGAGCAGTACTTC